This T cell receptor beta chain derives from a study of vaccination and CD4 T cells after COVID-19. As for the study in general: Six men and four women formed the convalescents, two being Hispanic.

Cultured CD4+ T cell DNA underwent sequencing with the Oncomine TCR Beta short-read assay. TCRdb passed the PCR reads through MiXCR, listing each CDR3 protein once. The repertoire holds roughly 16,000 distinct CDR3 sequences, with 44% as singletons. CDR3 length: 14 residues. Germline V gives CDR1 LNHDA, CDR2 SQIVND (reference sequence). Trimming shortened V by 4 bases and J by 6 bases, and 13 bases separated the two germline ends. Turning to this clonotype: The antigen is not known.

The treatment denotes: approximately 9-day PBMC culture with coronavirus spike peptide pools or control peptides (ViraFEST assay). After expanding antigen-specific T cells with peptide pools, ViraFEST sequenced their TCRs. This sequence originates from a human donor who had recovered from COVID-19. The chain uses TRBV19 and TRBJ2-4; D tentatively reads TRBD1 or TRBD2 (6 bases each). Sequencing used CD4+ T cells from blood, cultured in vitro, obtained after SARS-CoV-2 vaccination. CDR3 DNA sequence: TGTGCCAGTAGTAGGGGAGGACAGTTAAACATTCAGTACTTC. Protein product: CASSRGGQLNIQYF.